Listed here are 27 T cell receptor beta chains from one sample, sequenced in a study of blood T cells in healthy people across ages. The use of a sample-barcoded 5' primer and a J-beta primer mix characterized a second PCR of roughly 6 to 11 cycles. TCRdb redid the calling of the 5' RACE reads with MiXCR, one entry per CDR3 protein. This table has some 1 million distinct CDR3 sequences, 40% to 50% appearing once. Sample: blood. These receptor sequences come from a woman aged 60 to 75 in good health.

The chain carries TRBV27 and TRBJ1-5; D perhaps matches TRBD1 (5 bases). The V end lost 5 bases, the J end lost 2 bases, and 16 bases lay between the germline ends. The CDR3 covers 16 residues. The germline CDR1 and CDR2 sequences are MNHEY and SMNVEV (reference sequence). The CDR3 is CASSPRARGGNQPQHF. CDR3 nucleotide sequence: TGTGCCAGCAGTCCCCGGGCAAGGGGTGGCAATCAGCCCCAGCATTTT.

This clonotype was detected a few times. The chain recombines TRBV5-1 with TRBJ2-5; no reliable D call. CDR3 length: 14 amino acids. Germline-derived CDR1 and CDR2 are SGHRS and YFSETQ. V shed 4 bases and J shed 3 bases, with 13 bases lying between them. The CDR3 region is CASSPGRLEETQYF. The CDR3 coding sequence is TGCGCCAGCAGCCCCGGACGGCTAGAAGAGACCCAGTACTTC.

This clonotype was seen more than once but under ten times. The genes are TRBV27 and TRBJ1-2; no reliable D call. The V and J ends lost 2 bases and 5 bases respectively, with 12 bases between them. Looked up from germline, CDR1 is MNHEY and CDR2 is SMNVEV (reference sequence). This CDR3 region has 14 residues. CDR3 coding DNA: TGTGCCAGCAGTTTACACCGGGCCAATTATGGCTACACCTTC. It translates to CASSLHRANYGYTF.

The chain has TRBV5-1 and TRBJ2-3; D gene ambiguous. V lost 7 bases to trimming and J lost 5 bases, with 11 bases between them. In germline, CDR1 is SGHRS, CDR2 YFSETQ. The length of the CDR3 is 12 residues. CDR3 sequence (DNA): TGCGCCAGCCGCGAGTCGGGAGATACGCAGTATTTT. Its translation: CASRESGDTQYF.

J is TRBJ2-7 and V is TRBV20-1; a possible D gene is TRBD2 (5 bases). V was cut by 0 bases and J by 2 bases, with 11 bases left in between. This CDR3 region has 14 residues. Per the germline V gene, CDR1 is DFQATT and CDR2 is SNEGSKA (reference sequence). The CDR3 loop reads CSARDREGPYEQYF. In nucleotides, the CDR3 is TGCAGTGCTAGAGATAGAGAGGGCCCCTACGAGCAGTACTTC.

The rearrangement uses TRBV10-3 and TRBJ1-5; D not resolved. The V gene lost 3 bases and the J gene lost 4 bases, with 13 bases spanning the gap. Germline CDR1 and CDR2: ENHRY and SYGVKD. The CDR3 covers 15 residues. The CDR3 sequence: CAISDFLGGNQPQHF. The CDR3 coding sequence is TGTGCCATCAGTGATTTCTTGGGCGGTAATCAGCCCCAGCATTTT.

The chain carries TRBV19 and TRBJ2-5, with 11 bases matching TRBD2. The J call is in doubt because the DNA end fits TRBJ2-4 better. The CDR3 loop spans 16 amino acids. CDR1 and CDR2 from the germline V gene are LNHDA and SQIVND (reference sequence). The CDR3 reads CASSSGLAGPQNIQYF. For the CDR3, the DNA is TGTGCCAGTAGTAGCGGACTAGCGGGTCCGCAAAACATTCAGTACTTC.

This clonotype was counted a few times. This chain links TRBV2 with TRBJ2-3; no clear D. The CDR3 contains 11 residues. Germline V gene sequence: CDR1 SNHLY, CDR2 FYNNEI. The V end lost 9 bases, the J end lost 5 bases, and 9 bases lay between the germline ends. The CDR3 DNA follows: TGTGCCAGTATGATCCTAGATACGCAGTATTTT. Protein product: CASMILDTQYF.

The chain carries TRBV4-2 and TRBJ2-2; D might be TRBD1 (6 bases). The germline V gene encodes CDR1 LGHNA and CDR2 YNFKEQ. The CDR3 has 18 residues. Trimming pared 3 bases from V and 6 bases from J, leaving 23 bases between. In nucleotides, the CDR3 is TGTGCCAGCAGCCACCCCAGCATCGGGACAAGCGGTCCCGGGGAGCTGTTTTTT. Translation gives CASSHPSIGTSGPGELFF.

The chain joins TRBV18 to TRBJ2-7, with TRBD1 identical over 8 bases. With 3 bases clipped from V and 4 bases from J, the junction kept 5 bases outside the gene matches. The CDR3 extends over 14 amino acids. Germline lookup yields CDR1 KGHSH and CDR2 LQKENI. This CDR3 is CASSPRDRRYEQYF. The DNA of the CDR3 is TGTGCCAGCTCACCGCGGGACAGGCGGTACGAGCAGTACTTC.

V and J are TRBV15 and TRBJ2-3, with D perhaps TRBD1 (5 bases). Germline CDR1 and CDR2: LNHNV and YYDKDF (reference sequence). Trimming stripped 5 bases from V and 2 bases from J, with 17 bases between. This CDR3 comprises 16 residues. The CDR3 loop reads CATSLRQTALTDTQYF. The CDR3 bases are TGTGCCACCAGCCTCCGACAGACCGCACTCACAGATACGCAGTATTTT.

The chain joins TRBV2 to TRBJ2-4; TRBD1 is a possible D gene (6 bases). Judging by the DNA end, TRBJ2-7 fits better; the J call may be wrong. Germline CDR1 and CDR2: SNHLY and FYNNEI. The CDR3 runs 14 residues. The CDR3 protein is CASHRDITSYEQYF. The CDR3 DNA is TGTGCCAGTCATCGGGACATCACATCCTACGAGCAGTACTTC.

Note on this clonotype: A much larger clone sits a single nucleotide away, making a read error possible. The V gene is TRBV2, the J gene TRBJ2-1; D is unclear. The J call may be faulty, since TRBJ2-7 better matches the DNA end. The length of the CDR3 is 13 residues. From germline, CDR1 is SNHLY and CDR2 FYNNEI. The CDR3 is CASSPETYNEQYF. As DNA, the CDR3 is TGTGCCAGCAGCCCCGAAACCTACAATGAGCAGTACTTC.

This clonotype was seen more than once but under ten times. The chain combines TRBV3-1 with TRBJ2-7; no reliable D call. V dropped 4 bases and J dropped 7 bases, with 11 bases sitting between them. Germline V gene data show CDR1 as LGHDT and CDR2 as YNNKEL (reference sequence). The CDR3 sequence is 12 residues long. CDR3 sequence (DNA): TGTGCCAGCAGCCGAGATAGAGGTGAGCAGTACTTC. Protein: CASSRDRGEQYF.

In this sample, this clonotype turned up once. The rearrangement joins TRBV7-8 to TRBJ2-7; 8 nucleotides match TRBD1. The CDR3 is 15 amino acids. Germline V lookup: CDR1 SGHVS, CDR2 FQNEAQ. V trimming: 5 bases; J trimming: 7 bases; junction bases outside the gene matches: 13. The CDR3 DNA sequence: TGTGCCAGCAGCAAACGGGACAGGAATTTCAATGAGCAGTACTTC. Amino acids: CASSKRDRNFNEQYF.

V gene TRBV9 combines with J gene TRBJ2-1, with a weak D call TRBD2 (6 bases). The CDR3 runs to 14 residues. V lost 3 bases and J 10 bases, leaving 17 bases between the germline ends. Germline V gene data show CDR1 as SGDLS and CDR2 as YYNGEE. This chain's CDR3 is CASSALGGWGEQFF. CDR3 DNA: TGTGCCAGCAGCGCCCTTGGGGGGTGGGGCGAGCAGTTCTTC.

This CDR3 reads CASSLLRQGASGYTF. In DNA form, the CDR3 reads TGTGCCAGCAGCCTACTTAGACAGGGGGCGTCGGGCTACACCTTC. The genes are TRBV6-5 and TRBJ1-2, with 10 bases matching TRBD1. Losses at the gene ends were 6 bases for V and 8 bases for J; bases not matched to a gene: 12. This CDR3 contains 15 residues. Germline V lookup: CDR1 MNHEY, CDR2 SVGAGI.

This clonotype was counted between two and nine times. CDR3 residues: CASSLLAGAPVAYEQYF. In DNA, the CDR3 is TGTGCCAGCAGTTTACTAGCGGGAGCCCCCGTGGCCTACGAGCAGTACTTC. V and J are TRBV27 and TRBJ2-7; TRBD2 matches at 10 bases. This CDR3 spans 17 amino acids. V lost 2 bases to trimming and J lost 2 bases; unmatched junction nucleotides: 9. CDR1 is MNHEY and CDR2 is SMNVEV in the germline V gene (reference sequence).

The chain carries TRBV5-8 and TRBJ2-3; weak D call: TRBD2 (6 bases). Trimming pared 0 bases from V and 2 bases from J, leaving 19 bases between. In germline, CDR1 is SGHTS, CDR2 YDEGEE. This CDR3 is 18 amino acids long. The chain's CDR3 is CASSLEHQTRPITDTQYF. The CDR3 nucleotides read TGTGCCAGCAGCTTGGAGCACCAGACTAGACCGATCACAGATACGCAGTATTTT. The entire variable domain, with the rest obtained from reference TRBV5-8 and TRBJ2-3, is as follows: EAGVTQSPTHLIKTRGQQATLRCSPISGHTSVYWYQQALGLGLQFLLWYDEGEERNRGNFPPRFSGRQFPNYSSELNVNALELEDSALYLCASSLEHQTRPITDTQYFGPGTRLTVL.

In its sample, this clonotype was seen a few times. V gene TRBV20-1 combines with J gene TRBJ2-7, with 11 bases identical to TRBD1. Gene TRBJ2-5 matches the end of the DNA better, so the J call may be wrong. This CDR3 has 15 amino acids. The germline V gene encodes CDR1 DFQATT and CDR2 SNEGSKA (reference sequence). The CDR3 region is CSASGTGGPTKTQYF. CDR3 nucleotides: TGCAGTGCCAGCGGGACAGGGGGTCCTACAAAGACCCAGTACTTC.

The V call is TRBV11-2, the J call TRBJ2-1; TRBD2 aligns across 10 bases. Trimming at V came to 3 bases and at J to 7 bases, leaving 6 bases not matched to a gene. CDR3 size: 15 residues. Germline V gene data show CDR1 as SGHAT and CDR2 as FQNNGV. CDR3 residues: CASSLLTSGQNEQFF. CDR3 nucleotide sequence: TGTGCCAGCAGCTTGCTGACTAGCGGGCAGAATGAGCAGTTCTTC.

In its sample, this clonotype was seen once. CDR3 sequence: CAWSSLGGLSSYNEQFF. CDR3 DNA sequence: TGTGCCTGGAGTTCGCTCGGAGGCCTGAGCTCCTACAATGAGCAGTTCTTC. The chain employs TRBV30 and TRBJ2-1, with D perhaps matching TRBD2 (5 bases). Germline V CDR1 and CDR2: GTSNPN, SVGIG (reference sequence). The V end lost 2 bases, the J end lost 0 bases, and 17 bases lay between the germline ends. This CDR3 spans 17 amino acids.

The genes are TRBV20-1 and TRBJ1-1; 10 bases agree with TRBD1. V lost 6 bases, J lost 4 bases, and 2 bases stayed unmatched. The CDR3 is 12 amino acids. In germline, CDR1 is DFQATT, CDR2 SNEGSKA (reference sequence). In DNA form, the CDR3 reads TGCAGTGCGTGGACAGGGGGCACTGAAGCTTTCTTT. Its protein is CSAWTGGTEAFF.

The rearrangement joins TRBV12-5 to TRBJ2-4; D might be TRBD1 (6 bases). Trimming removed 6 bases at V and 0 bases at J, with 18 bases between. CDR1 and CDR2 (germline): LGHNT, FRNRAP. This CDR3 comprises 17 residues. The CDR3 DNA reads TGTGCTAGTGGCCCCCCAGACGGACAGCTAGCCAAAAACATTCAGTACTTC. Encoded protein: CASGPPDGQLAKNIQYF.

This clonotype was counted only a few times. J is TRBJ2-5 and V is TRBV20-1; no clear D gene. Germline CDR1 reads DFQATT; CDR2 reads SNEGSKA (reference sequence). CDR3 length: 15 amino acids. Trimming removed 3 bases from V and 1 base from J, with 15 bases in between. The DNA for the CDR3 is TGCAGTGCTAGTACTCTCGGCGGATCCCAAGAGACCCAGTACTTC. This gives the protein CSASTLGGSQETQYF.

This rearrangement joins TRBV20-1 to TRBJ2-7, with D possibly TRBD1 on 6 matching bases. The V gene's germline CDR1 is DFQATT and CDR2 SNEGSKA (reference sequence). The V end lost 2 bases, the J end lost 0 bases, and 17 bases lay between the germline ends. This CDR3 has 16 amino acids. CDR3 in DNA: TGCAGTGCTAGAAACGCACAGGGTGGGGCCTCCTACGAGCAGTACTTC. Residues: CSARNAQGGASYEQYF.

This clonotype was seen a few times. The chain links TRBV7-3 to TRBJ2-5; either TRBD1 or TRBD2 may fit D (6 bases each). Trimming took off 5 bases at V and 5 bases at J, with 12 bases between the two ends. The CDR3 is 13 residues long. Germline assignment: CDR1 SGHTA and CDR2 FQGTGA. CDR3 in amino acids: CASSGGRWETQYF. CDR3 DNA sequence: TGTGCCAGCAGCGGGGGGCGCTGGGAGACCCAGTACTTC. Together with reference TRBV7-3 and TRBJ2-5, the CDR3 gives the full variable domain: GAGVSQTPSNKVTEKGKYVELRCDPISGHTALYWYRQSLGQGPEFLIYFQGTGAADDSGLPNDRFFAVRPEGSVSTLKIQRTERGDSAVYLCASSGGRWETQYFGPGTRLLVL.